This paragraph covers one T cell receptor beta chain sequence. V shed 7 bases and J shed 0 bases, with 13 bases lying between them. CDR1 is LNHDA, CDR2 SQIVND, per germline (reference sequence). The CDR3 sequence is 15 residues long. These data come from a study of control samples from healthy donors and cancer patients. Method: immunoSEQ multiplex PCR; TCRdb's copy keeps in-frame clones and lacks some. The table has fewer than 200,000 clones, almost 90% seen once. Sample: blood. This chain links TRBV19 with TRBJ1-3; D remains ambiguous. The TCR originated in a woman between 45 and 65 years old in good health. CDR3 residues: CASKLEEYSGNTIYF. Written as DNA, the CDR3 is TGTGCCAGTAAGCTAGAGGAGTACTCTGGAAACACCATATATTTT.